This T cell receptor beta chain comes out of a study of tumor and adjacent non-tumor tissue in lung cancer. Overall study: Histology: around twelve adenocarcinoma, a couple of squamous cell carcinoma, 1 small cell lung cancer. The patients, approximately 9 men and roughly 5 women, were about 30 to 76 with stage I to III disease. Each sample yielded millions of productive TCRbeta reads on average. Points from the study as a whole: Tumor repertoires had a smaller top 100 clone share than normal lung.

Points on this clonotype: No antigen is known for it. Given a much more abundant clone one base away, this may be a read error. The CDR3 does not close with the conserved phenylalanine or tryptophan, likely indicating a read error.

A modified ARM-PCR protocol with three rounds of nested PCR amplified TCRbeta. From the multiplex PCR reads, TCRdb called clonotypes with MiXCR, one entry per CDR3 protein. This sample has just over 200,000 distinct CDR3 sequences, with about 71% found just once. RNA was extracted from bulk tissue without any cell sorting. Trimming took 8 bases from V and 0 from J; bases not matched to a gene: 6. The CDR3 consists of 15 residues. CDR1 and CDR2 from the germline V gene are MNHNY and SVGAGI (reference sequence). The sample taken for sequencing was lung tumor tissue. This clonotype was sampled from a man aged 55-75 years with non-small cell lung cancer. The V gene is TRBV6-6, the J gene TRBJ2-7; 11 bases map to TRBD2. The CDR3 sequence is CASDPGTSGSYEQYL. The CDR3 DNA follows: TGTGCCAGCGACCCCGGGACTAGCGGCTCCTACGAGCAGTACTTA.